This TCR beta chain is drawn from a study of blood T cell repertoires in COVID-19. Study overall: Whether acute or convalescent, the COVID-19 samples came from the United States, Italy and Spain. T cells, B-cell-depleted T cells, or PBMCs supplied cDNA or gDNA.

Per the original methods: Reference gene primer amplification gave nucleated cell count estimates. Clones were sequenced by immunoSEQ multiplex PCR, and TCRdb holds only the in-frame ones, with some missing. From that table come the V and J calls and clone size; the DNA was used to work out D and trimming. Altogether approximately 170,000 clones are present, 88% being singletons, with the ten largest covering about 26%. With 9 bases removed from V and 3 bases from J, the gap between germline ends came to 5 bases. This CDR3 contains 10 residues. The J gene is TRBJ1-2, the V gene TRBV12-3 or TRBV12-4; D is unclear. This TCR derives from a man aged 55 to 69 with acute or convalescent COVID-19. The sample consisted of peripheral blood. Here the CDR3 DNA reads TGTGCCAGTAGAGACTATGGCTACACCTTC. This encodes CASRDYGYTF.